This T cell receptor (beta chain) was documented in a study of cytomegalovirus exposure and HLA in healthy donors. V lost 0 bases to trimming and J lost 0 bases, with 6 bases between them. CDR1 GTSNPN and CDR2 SVGIG come from the germline V gene (reference sequence). The CDR3 consists of 14 residues. Using immunoSEQ multiplex PCR, the repertoire was profiled, and TCRdb retains in-frame clones only, with some absent. The sample has around 66,000 clones, around 97% seen once. Sample: PBMCs. The clonotype originates from a woman aged 18-35 years in good health and CMV-seropositive. J is TRBJ2-1 and V is TRBV30; a weak D match, TRBD2 (6 bases). The CDR3 loop is CAWSVSGSYNEQFF. CDR3 coding DNA: TGTGCCTGGAGTGTTAGCGGCTCCTACAATGAGCAGTTCTTC.